One sample yielded the 25 T cell receptor beta chains listed below, sequenced in a study of blood T cell repertoires in COVID-19. Here immunoSEQ multiplex PCR was the method, and the copy in TCRdb shows in-frame clones only, minus some. The sample lists 370,000 or so clones, 87% occurring once. Sequencing was done on a sample of PBMCs or T cells enriched from blood (not recorded which). These receptors were collected from a man between 25 and 39 years old who had recovered from COVID-19.

The V call is TRBV7-2, the J call TRBJ1-6; a possible D gene is TRBD1 (5 bases). Trimming took off 1 base at V and 10 bases at J, with 17 bases between the two ends. There are 16 residues in the CDR3. Germline lookup yields CDR1 SGHTA and CDR2 FQGNSA. CDR3 region: CASSLGSGSTNSPLHF. The CDR3 nucleotides read TGTGCCAGCAGCTTAGGTTCAGGGTCGACAAACTCACCCCTCCACTTT.

The V gene is TRBV30, the J gene TRBJ1-1, with 8 nucleotides matching TRBD1. Unmatched junction bases numbered 1, after V lost 1 base and J lost 0 bases. The CDR3 is 14 amino acids. Germline loops: CDR1 GTSNPN, CDR2 SVGIG (reference sequence). The CDR3, as DNA: TGTGCCTGGAGTGCGGGACAGGTGAACACTGAAGCTTTCTTT. Translated, it gives CAWSAGQVNTEAFF.

The chain carries TRBV19 and TRBJ2-3, with 8 bases fitting TRBD2. The germline V gene has CDR1 LNHDA and CDR2 SQIVND (reference sequence). The CDR3 contains 15 residues. V was clipped by 5 bases and J by 2 bases; unmatched bases: 6. CDR3 residues: CASSPGGGNTDTQYF. CDR3 DNA sequence: TGTGCCAGTAGTCCCGGGGGGGGAAACACAGATACGCAGTATTTT.

There are a few counts of this clone. Here the CDR3 DNA reads TGTGCCAGCAGCTTATCACAAGACAGCAACACCGGGGAGCTGTTTTTT. The encoded protein is CASSLSQDSNTGELFF. The chain links TRBV7-9 to TRBJ2-2, with D possibly matching TRBD1 (5 bases). There are 16 residues in the CDR3. The V and J ends lost 2 bases and 2 bases respectively, with 12 bases between them. Germline lookup yields CDR1 SEHNR and CDR2 FQNEAQ (reference sequence).

This chain uses TRBV9 with TRBJ1-1; TRBD1 is a possible D gene (6 bases). This CDR3 region has 15 residues. The V end lost 4 bases, the J end lost 1 base, and 14 bases lay between the germline ends. The germline V gene encodes CDR1 SGDLS and CDR2 YYNGEE. In nucleotides, the CDR3 is TGTGCCAGCAGCCCCCTGGGGACACCGAACACTGAAGCTTTCTTT. This encodes CASSPLGTPNTEAFF.

The sample holds a few counts of this clone. The DNA for the CDR3 is TGTGCCAGCAGCCTGACACGGACTGAAGCTTTCTTT. This translates into CASSLTRTEAFF. V usage is TRBV2 and J usage is TRBJ1-1; D unresolved. Germline CDR1 SNHLY, CDR2 FYNNEI. This CDR3 spans 12 amino acids. V shed 6 bases and J shed 5 bases, with 10 bases lying between them.

The chain combines TRBV19 with TRBJ2-7, with D maybe TRBD1 (6 bases). CDR1 is LNHDA and CDR2 is SQIVND in the germline V gene (reference sequence). V dropped 4 bases and J dropped 3 bases, with 19 bases sitting between them. The CDR3 is 16 residues long. Here the CDR3 DNA reads TGTGCCAGTAGTACCGCAGGGGACGGAGGCGGCTACGAGCAGTACTTC. It translates to CASSTAGDGGGYEQYF. Filled out from reference TRBV19 and TRBJ2-7, the complete variable domain reads DGGITQSPKYLFRKEGQNVTLSCEQNLNHDAMYWYRQDPGQGLRLIYYSQIVNDFQKGDIAEGYSVSREKKESFPLTVTSAQKNPTAFYLCASSTAGDGGGYEQYFGPGTRLTVT.

The V and J genes are TRBV19 and TRBJ1-5; D possibly corresponds to TRBD1 (5 bases). CDR1 is LNHDA, CDR2 SQIVND, per germline (reference sequence). Deletions cut 6 bases from V and 1 base from J, with 16 bases between. The CDR3 is made up of 16 amino acids. CDR3 sequence (DNA): TGTGCCAGTAGGATGACAGAGACTGGGAGCAATCAGCCCCAGCATTTT. It yields the protein CASRMTETGSNQPQHF.

This rearrangement joins TRBV10-3 to TRBJ1-1, with D unresolved. Germline assignment: CDR1 ENHRY and CDR2 SYGVKD. This CDR3 is 13 amino acids long. The V gene lost 5 bases and the J gene lost 1 base, with 8 bases spanning the gap. In DNA, the CDR3 is TGTGCCATCAGTCCCGAGGGGAACACTGAAGCTTTCTTT. It translates to CAISPEGNTEAFF.

The V and J genes are TRBV5-6 and TRBJ2-6; D uncertain. Trimming stripped 5 bases from V and 3 bases from J, with 6 bases between. The CDR3 sequence is 13 residues long. The germline V gene encodes CDR1 SGHDT and CDR2 YYEEEE. In nucleotides, the CDR3 is TGTGCCAGCAGTGAGAATGGGGCCAACGTCCTGACTTTC. It yields the protein CASSENGANVLTF.

This rearrangement joins TRBV7-9 to TRBJ2-1, with 8 nucleotides matching TRBD2. After removal of 5 bases from V and 4 bases from J, the junction contained 10 bases not matched to a gene. This CDR3 contains 16 residues. The germline V gene has CDR1 SEHNR and CDR2 FQNEAQ (reference sequence). CDR3 region: CASSQPTGGSYNEQFF. CDR3 in DNA: TGTGCCAGCAGCCAGCCCACGGGGGGGAGTTACAATGAGCAGTTCTTC.

The V and J genes are TRBV28 and TRBJ1-2; D perhaps matches TRBD1 (6 bases). This CDR3 has 14 residues. CDR1 and CDR2 from the germline V gene are MDHEN and SYDVKM. With 7 bases removed from V and 4 bases from J, the gap between germline ends came to 16 bases. In DNA form, the CDR3 reads TGTGCCAGCACCCCGGACAGCCTAATCTATGGCTACACCTTC. Its protein is CASTPDSLIYGYTF.

This chain joins TRBV6-4 and TRBJ2-1; the match to TRBD2 covers 15 bases. Germline V CDR1 and CDR2: MRHNA, SNTAGT. The V and J ends lost 2 bases and 10 bases, in that order; junction bases with no gene match: 9. The CDR3 loop spans 17 amino acids. CDR3 sequence: CASSDDATGLAGGEQFF. Here the CDR3 DNA reads TGTGCCAGCAGTGACGACGCTACGGGACTAGCGGGAGGAGAGCAGTTCTTC.

This chain uses TRBV18 with TRBJ2-1; 7 bases align to TRBD2. Germline V lookup: CDR1 KGHSH, CDR2 LQKENI. This CDR3 has 17 amino acids. V was pared by 3 bases and J by 1 base, with 9 bases of the junction left unmatched. The CDR3 reads CASSPPVSGSSYNEQFF. The DNA of the CDR3 is TGTGCCAGCTCACCGCCCGTTAGCGGGTCATCCTACAATGAGCAGTTCTTC.

The V call is TRBV10-3, the J call TRBJ1-3, with D tentatively TRBD1 (5 bases). Looked up from germline, CDR1 is ENHRY and CDR2 is SYGVKD. CDR3 length: 14 amino acids. The CDR3 DNA sequence: TGTGCTTCTGGGGGGGTGGCCACTGGAAACACCATATATTTT. It encodes CASGGVATGNTIYF.

The chain joins TRBV9 to TRBJ2-7; D might be TRBD1 (6 bases). The V and J ends lost 5 bases and 6 bases respectively, with 18 bases between them. CDR3 length: 14 amino acids. Germline CDR1 reads SGDLS; CDR2 reads YYNGEE. The CDR3 protein is CASSIYGTSGEQYF. Here the CDR3 DNA reads TGTGCCAGCAGTATCTACGGGACATCGGGCGAGCAGTACTTC.

The rearrangement uses TRBV4-1 and TRBJ2-7; possible D gene TRBD2, 5 bases. Trimming removed 3 bases at V and 2 bases at J, with 8 bases between. The CDR3 is 13 amino acids. Germline V gene sequence: CDR1 MGHRA, CDR2 YSYEKL. Here the CDR3 reads CASSHGRAYEQYF. The DNA for the CDR3 is TGCGCCAGCAGCCATGGGCGGGCCTACGAGCAGTACTTC.

The V call is TRBV27, the J call TRBJ2-7; 10 bases are a match to TRBD2. J was trimmed by 4 bases and V by 5 bases; bases with no gene match: 5. The CDR3 spans 14 residues. Germline loops: CDR1 MNHEY, CDR2 SMNVEV (reference sequence). DNA for the CDR3: TGTGCCAGCAGTCCAAGACTAGCGGGTTACGAGCAGTACTTC. Protein product: CASSPRLAGYEQYF.

The chain recombines TRBV19 with TRBJ1-1; perhaps TRBD1 as D (5 bases). Germline CDR1 is LNHDA and CDR2 is SQIVND (reference sequence). V shed 5 bases and J shed 3 bases, with 10 bases lying between them. This CDR3 has 13 amino acids. CDR3 coding DNA: TGTGCCAGTAGTTATTGGGGCGACACTGAAGCTTTCTTT. It codes for CASSYWGDTEAFF.

The genes are TRBV29-1 and TRBJ2-7; D may be TRBD1 (6 bases). V gave up 0 bases and J gave up 5 bases, with 14 bases separating them. CDR3 length equals 14 residues. Germline assignment: CDR1 SQVTM and CDR2 ANQGSEA. The CDR3 DNA is TGCAGCGTTGAAGATCGGAAACAGGGCCACGAGCAGTACTTC. Encoded protein: CSVEDRKQGHEQYF.

The chain couples TRBV9 to TRBJ1-3; TRBD1 agrees at 7 bases. The CDR3 extends over 16 amino acids. The J segment lost 3 bases and the V segment lost 4 bases, leaving 10 bases of the junction unmatched. Germline V gene sequence: CDR1 SGDLS, CDR2 YYNGEE. CDR3: CASSPLGDRGGNTIYF. The CDR3, as DNA: TGTGCCAGCAGCCCCCTGGGGGACAGAGGTGGAAACACCATATATTTT.

This chain uses TRBV15 with TRBJ1-4; 8 bases are shared with TRBD1. The CDR3 has 15 amino acids. V dropped 5 bases and J dropped 4; count of bases not matched to a gene: 6. Germline V gene sequence: CDR1 LNHNV, CDR2 YYDKDF (reference sequence). CDR3 in DNA: TGTGCCACCAGCCCGGGGACAGGCTTTAATGAAAAACTGTTTTTT. Its protein is CATSPGTGFNEKLFF.

This clone was recorded once. The chain uses TRBV19 and TRBJ1-6, with D perhaps TRBD1 (5 bases). The V and J ends lost 4 bases and 4 bases respectively, with 8 bases between them. Germline CDR1 is LNHDA and CDR2 is SQIVND (reference sequence). The CDR3 is 14 residues long. The DNA for the CDR3 is TGTGCCAGTAGTACGGGGACTTATAATTCACCCCTCCACTTT. Protein sequence: CASSTGTYNSPLHF.

The rearrangement joins TRBV18 to TRBJ1-2, with 8 bases that match TRBD1. Trimming at V came to 2 bases and at J to 6 bases, leaving 11 bases not matched to a gene. The CDR3 length is 16 residues. Germline CDR1 reads KGHSH; CDR2 reads LQKENI. CDR3 sequence reads: CASSPGAGGLKDGYTF. The CDR3 nucleotides read TGTGCCAGCTCACCAGGGGCAGGGGGCTTAAAGGATGGCTACACCTTC.

This chain links TRBV11-2 with TRBJ2-5, with TRBD2 identical over 7 bases. The CDR3 runs 14 residues. CDR1 and CDR2 from the germline V gene are SGHAT and FQNNGV. V trimming: 5 bases; J trimming: 5 bases; junction bases outside the gene matches: 8. CDR3 region: CASSSTGLLETQYF. Here the CDR3 DNA reads TGTGCCAGCAGCAGCACGGGACTACTCGAGACCCAGTACTTC.